This T cell receptor (beta chain) was found in a study of cytomegalovirus exposure and HLA in healthy donors. Per the germline V gene, CDR1 is SGHRS and CDR2 is YFSETQ. The V end was cut by 4 bases, the J end by 5 bases, with 24 bases between. CDR3 length: 17 residues. The method was immunoSEQ multiplex PCR; TCRdb's version includes in-frame clones alone and lacks a portion of them. The table lists some 230,000 clones, just over 90% of them singletons. What was sequenced was PBMCs. V is TRBV5-1 and J is TRBJ1-1; a possible D gene is TRBD1 (5 bases). This clonotype was obtained from a woman younger than 30 in good health and CMV-seronegative. The CDR3 here is CASSTGTAGFKKTEAFF. CDR3 coding DNA: TGCGCCAGCAGCACCGGGACGGCGGGGTTTAAGAAGACTGAAGCTTTCTTT.